The 16 T cell receptor beta chains below were found in one sample sequenced in a study of beta chain features in type 1 diabetes. TCRB transcripts that were expressed got sequenced, as all of the isolated RNA had been reverse transcribed. Some clones are missing from TCRdb's copy, which holds only in-frame ones; the method was immunoSEQ multiplex PCR. The data show about 330,000 clones, 11% seen once. Sequenced material: naive CD4+ T cells from blood. These receptors were collected from a woman under 40 in good health.

The rearrangement links TRBV19 to TRBJ2-1; 7 nucleotides align to TRBD2. The V segment lost 5 bases and the J segment 0 bases; nucleotides outside the gene matches: 4. The CDR3 length is 15 residues. From germline, CDR1 is LNHDA and CDR2 SQIVND (reference sequence). CDR3 DNA: TGTGCCAGTAGTGCTAGCGGAAGCTCCTACAATGAGCAGTTCTTC. Translated, it gives CASSASGSSYNEQFF.

This clone was picked up a small number of times. The chain couples TRBV7-9 to TRBJ2-1, with 10 bases identical to TRBD2. The CDR3 has 13 amino acids. J lost 7 bases, V lost 5 bases, and 2 bases had no gene match. The V gene's germline CDR1 is SEHNR and CDR2 FQNEAQ (reference sequence). CDR3 nucleotide sequence: TGTGCCAGCAGCCTGGGACTAGCGAATGAGCAGTTCTTC. Protein product: CASSLGLANEQFF.

The V gene is TRBV19, the J gene TRBJ2-7; TRBD2 matches at 14 bases. CDR1 is LNHDA and CDR2 is SQIVND in the germline V gene (reference sequence). This CDR3 is built from 15 residues. The junction had 2 bases not matched to a gene; V was cut back by 5 bases and J by 2 bases. CDR3 sequence reads: CASSVGLAGAYEQYF. The DNA of the CDR3 is TGTGCCAGTAGTGTGGGACTAGCGGGAGCCTACGAGCAGTACTTC. Based on the CDR3 plus reference TRBV19 and TRBJ2-7, the full variable domain is DGGITQSPKYLFRKEGQNVTLSCEQNLNHDAMYWYRQDPGQGLRLIYYSQIVNDFQKGDIAEGYSVSREKKESFPLTVTSAQKNPTAFYLCASSVGLAGAYEQYFGPGTRLTVT.

V is TRBV29-1 and J is TRBJ2-6; D unresolved. Trimming removed 5 bases from V and 2 bases from J, with 10 bases in between. The CDR3 has 14 amino acids. Per the germline V gene, CDR1 is SQVTM and CDR2 is ANQGSEA. CDR3: CSVSWSTGANVLTF. CDR3 nucleotide sequence: TGCAGCGTTTCCTGGTCTACTGGGGCCAACGTCCTGACTTTC.

This clone was found a few times. This chain joins TRBV6-6 and TRBJ2-7; D is unclear. CDR3 size: 12 residues. The V gene lost 6 bases and the J gene lost 3 bases, with 9 bases spanning the gap. CDR1 and CDR2 (germline): MNHNY, SVGAGI (reference sequence). The CDR3, as DNA: TGTGCCAGCAGGGAGCTGATCTACGAGCAGTACTTC. Residues: CASRELIYEQYF.

This clone came up a few times. The CDR3 sequence is CASSYSGLRNNEQFF. The CDR3 DNA sequence: TGTGCCAGCAGTTACTCGGGCCTACGCAACAATGAGCAGTTCTTC. The chain joins TRBV6-5 to TRBJ2-1; D remains unclear. Trimming pared 0 bases from V and 5 bases from J, leaving 11 bases between. The germline V gene encodes CDR1 MNHEY and CDR2 SVGAGI. The CDR3 runs to 15 residues.

This chain links TRBV5-4 with TRBJ2-5, with TRBD2 as a possible D gene (6 bases). V was shortened by 4 bases and J by 5 bases, with 21 bases between the two germline ends. Germline V gives CDR1 SGHNT, CDR2 YYREEE (reference sequence). This CDR3 is built from 16 residues. In nucleotides, the CDR3 is TGTGCCAGCAGCCGCAACGGAGGGTCGGGAGCGGAGACCCAGTACTTC. Its translation: CASSRNGGSGAETQYF.

V gene TRBV10-3 combines with J gene TRBJ2-1, with 9 bases that match TRBD1. The V gene end was trimmed by 6 bases and the J gene end by 6 bases; junction bases not matched to a gene: 0. CDR1 is ENHRY, CDR2 SYGVKD, per germline. The CDR3 sequence is 12 residues long. CDR3 amino acids: CAIRTGGNEQFF. The CDR3 region has the DNA TGTGCCATCAGGACAGGGGGCAATGAGCAGTTCTTC.

This chain uses TRBV18 with TRBJ2-7; tentative D call: TRBD2 (6 bases). CDR3 length: 12 amino acids. CDR1 is KGHSH, CDR2 LQKENI, per germline. V was shortened by 1 base and J by 7 bases, with 8 bases between the two germline ends. This chain's CDR3 is CASSPLAEEQYF. CDR3 coding DNA: TGTGCCAGCTCACCACTAGCGGAAGAGCAGTACTTC.

The chain has TRBV30 and TRBJ1-5, with TRBD1 matching 7 bases. This CDR3 comprises 15 residues. Germline CDR1 is GTSNPN and CDR2 is SVGIG (reference sequence). V was pared by 2 bases and J by 3 bases, with 7 bases of the junction left unmatched. CDR3 sequence: CAWSFKTGFNQPQHF. The CDR3 region has the DNA TGTGCCTGGAGTTTCAAGACAGGGTTCAATCAGCCCCAGCATTTT.

This clone appeared a few times. The genes are TRBV4-1 and TRBJ2-1, with 11 bases aligning to TRBD2. In germline, CDR1 is MGHRA, CDR2 YSYEKL. Unmatched junction bases numbered 9, after V lost 3 bases and J lost 2 bases. CDR3 length: 18 residues. As DNA, the CDR3 is TGCGCCAGCAGCCATGTCGTAGGACTAGCGGGCACCTACAATGAGCAGTTCTTC. Its protein product is CASSHVVGLAGTYNEQFF.

The chain links TRBV6-6 to TRBJ2-3; TRBD1 aligns across 10 bases. Germline V lookup: CDR1 MNHNY, CDR2 SVGAGI (reference sequence). V shed 5 bases and J 4 bases; nucleotides not matched to a gene: 9. This CDR3 is 16 amino acids long. The chain's CDR3 is CASSVTPGQGSDTQYF. The CDR3 DNA follows: TGTGCCAGCAGTGTAACCCCGGGACAGGGGTCAGATACGCAGTATTTT.

V and J are TRBV29-1 and TRBJ2-3; D perhaps matches TRBD2 (5 bases). The V and J ends lost 4 bases and 0 bases respectively, with 8 bases between them. Per germline, CDR1 SQVTM and CDR2 ANQGSEA. This CDR3 region has 13 residues. DNA of the CDR3: TGCAGCGTTGGGAGCGGTAGCACAGATACGCAGTATTTT. Translating gives CSVGSGSTDTQYF.

This clone appeared a few times. This chain links TRBV28 with TRBJ2-7; D is possibly TRBD1 (5 bases). CDR1 is MDHEN and CDR2 is SYDVKM in the germline V gene. Trimming stripped 3 bases from V and 4 bases from J, with 7 bases between. The CDR3 is 12 residues long. The CDR3 region is CASSFQGYEQYF. The CDR3 DNA sequence: TGTGCCAGCAGTTTTCAGGGTTACGAGCAGTACTTC.

DNA of the CDR3: TGTGCCAGCAGCGAGCGGGTGGACAATGAGCAGTTCTTC. It codes for CASSERVDNEQFF. This sequence joins TRBV9 and TRBJ2-1, with D tentatively TRBD2 (6 bases). CDR3 length: 13 amino acids. Trimming left V 3 bases short and J 5 bases short, with 9 bases between. CDR1 and CDR2 (germline): SGDLS, YYNGEE.

The V call is TRBV30, the J call TRBJ1-2, with 8 bases lining up with TRBD1. CDR1 is GTSNPN, CDR2 SVGIG, per germline (reference sequence). With V trimmed by 4 bases and J by 4 bases, 5 bases remained unmatched. The CDR3 extends over 13 amino acids. The CDR3 region is CAWKGRGLYGYTF. The CDR3 bases are TGTGCCTGGAAGGGCAGGGGGCTCTATGGCTACACCTTC.